The clone carrying this TCR beta chain was observed many times. Its antigen is undetermined. Investigators prepared the TCR beta libraries by applying iRepertoire HTBI primers and Arm-PCR of CDR3 regions. MiXCR, applied by TCRdb to the multiplex PCR reads, yields one record per CDR3 protein. This sample yields 360,000 or so distinct CDR3 sequences, of which 16% are seen a single time; about 27% belongs to the top ten. These data originate in a study of regulatory T cells in long-lasting Graves disease. Deletions cut 1 base from V and 1 base from J, with 13 bases between. The CDR3 covers 16 residues. The germline CDR1 and CDR2 sequences are SGHAT and FQNNGV. As to time point: newly diagnosed GD, antithyroid drugs for less than 3 months. The TCR library used RNA extracted from PBMCs. Broader study findings: Favored usage of TRBV28, TRBJ1-2 and TRBJ2-5 was recorded in persistent disease. Persistent Graves' patients showed less TCR diversity than newly diagnosed patients showed.

The same specimen was also included in a second study, on T cells in Graves' hyperthyroidism and ophthalmopathy. That report notes: When the TCR CDR3 underwent first-round RT-PCR, the HTBI primer set was used. Ophthalmopathy was separated from stable hyperthyroidism by a 13 V-J model.

The chain employs TRBV11-2 and TRBJ2-5, with D unclear. Material: peripheral blood mononuclear cells (PBMCs), obtained at new diagnosis, from a patient treated with antithyroid drugs. This receptor was identified in a man between 40 and 49 years old with Graves disease. CDR3 in DNA: TGTGCCAGCAGCTTAGTGTCGGGTTGGGGCCAAGAGACCCAGTACTTC. Protein sequence: CASSLVSGWGQETQYF.